The present T cell receptor beta chain was sequenced within a study of shared clonotypes between healthy human individuals. Using immunoSEQ multiplex PCR, the repertoire was profiled, and TCRdb retains in-frame clones only, with some absent. Among some 2,500,000 clones, more than 85% were seen once, and the ten largest hold about 0.39%. The investigators split CD4+ cells into a CD45RA+ naive subset and a CD45RA-negative memory subset. Points on this clone: Its antigen remains unidentified.

CDR1 is LNHNV, CDR2 YYDKDF, per germline (reference sequence). Losses at the gene ends were 0 bases for V and 6 bases for J; bases not matched to a gene: 19. This CDR3 has 20 amino acids. General study points: Only a few donors were included, so the genetic and exposure-history diversity represented was limited. Across subsets, estimated richness was generally greater for naive than for memory populations. Collection of samples was limited to blood; tissue repertoires likely differ.

The J gene is TRBJ2-1, the V gene TRBV15; 8 bases fit TRBD2. This TCR was recovered from a man aged 18 to 35 in good health. Some clones in this sample may be carry-over from other donors' samples. Material: naive CD4+ T cells from PBMCs. Noted subset: CD45RA+ positively selected. CDR3 in amino acids: CATSRERAGDLIMVGNEQFF. CDR3 in DNA: TGTGCCACCAGCAGAGAAAGAGCGGGAGACCTCATTATGGTGGGCAATGAGCAGTTCTTC.